A single sample gave rise to the 27 T cell receptor beta chains below, sequenced in a study of Graves' ophthalmopathy and Graves' hyperthyroidism. Transcripts of RNA were the source for amplifying TCR beta CDR3 regions. HTBI primers were employed in first-round RT-PCR, then a second-round multiplex PCR followed. One entry per CDR3 protein, called by TCRdb with MiXCR from the multiplex PCR reads. The sample lists some 350,000 distinct CDR3 sequences, 17% occurring once. The sequencing sample was made of peripheral blood. These TCRs come from an adult woman with stable Graves' hyperthyroidism.

The chain recombines TRBV2 with TRBJ1-1, with D possibly TRBD1 on 5 matching bases. Germline V gene lookup returns CDR1 SNHLY and CDR2 FYNNEI. Trimming left V 7 bases short and J 1 base short, with 10 bases between. This CDR3 contains 13 residues. CDR3 amino acids: CASKGPKNTEAFF. The DNA of the CDR3 is TGTGCCAGCAAGGGACCTAAGAACACTGAAGCTTTCTTT.

This clonotype showed up many times. This chain's CDR3 is CASSYSITGSPLHF. The CDR3 DNA is TGTGCCAGCAGTTACTCGATAACGGGTTCACCCCTCCACTTT. The chain is built from TRBV6-5 and TRBJ1-6, with no clear D. Trimming took 0 bases from V and 9 from J, leaving 9 bases between them. Germline loops: CDR1 MNHEY, CDR2 SVGAGI. The length of the CDR3 is 14 residues.

This clonotype was counted ten times or more. The V gene is TRBV6-1, the J gene TRBJ2-7, with 7 bases lining up with TRBD2. The CDR3 consists of 14 residues. With V trimmed by 5 bases and J by 2 bases, 6 bases remained unmatched. CDR1 and CDR2 (germline): MNHNS, SASEGT. CDR3 loop: CASSRASGAYEQYF. The CDR3 DNA sequence: TGTGCCAGCAGTCGGGCTAGCGGCGCCTACGAGCAGTACTTC.

At least ten counts were recorded for this clonotype. An end of the junction differs from the germline gene, which may be a read error. The chain combines TRBV6-2 or TRBV6-3 with TRBJ2-5; tentatively, D is TRBD2 (6 bases). Per the germline V gene, CDR1 is MNHEY and CDR2 is SVGEGT. The CDR3 is made up of 15 amino acids. The CDR3 region is CAGSAFGGKQETQYF. The DNA of the CDR3 is TGTGCCGGCAGCGCCTTCGGGGGAAAACAAGAGACCCAGTACTTC.

This clonotype has a count of ten or more. The chain has TRBV6-5 and TRBJ1-5, with D unclear. Trimming shortened V by 2 bases and J by 0 bases, and 20 bases separated the two germline ends. The CDR3 has 19 residues. Germline V lookup: CDR1 MNHEY, CDR2 SVGAGI. This chain's CDR3 is CASSYDVIRGSGSNQPQHF. The CDR3 DNA sequence: TGTGCCAGCAGTTACGATGTTATTCGGGGTTCGGGTAGCAATCAGCCCCAGCATTTT.

This clonotype was seen ten or more times. This chain connects TRBV12-3 or TRBV12-4 to TRBJ1-3; D gene unclear. There are 11 residues in the CDR3. V lost 5 bases, J lost 7 bases, and 6 bases lay in between. The CDR3 region has the DNA TGTGCCAGCAGTCAGGCGAACACCATATATTTT. Its translation is CASSQANTIYF.

This clonotype was detected ten times or more. This chain connects TRBV29-1 to TRBJ2-7; D may be TRBD1 or TRBD2 (7 bases each). CDR1 SQVTM and CDR2 ANQGSEA come from the germline V gene. V shed 5 bases and J shed 11 bases, with 19 bases lying between them. CDR3 length: 12 amino acids. For the CDR3, the DNA is TGCAGCGTTAGGGACAGCATACGGGGGGAGTACTTC. Translation gives CSVRDSIRGEYF.

The chain uses TRBV7-9 and TRBJ2-7; D ambiguous. With 2 bases removed from V and 5 bases from J, the gap between germline ends came to 13 bases. The CDR3 covers 14 residues. In germline, CDR1 is SEHNR, CDR2 FQNEAQ (reference sequence). The CDR3 DNA is TGTGCCAGCAGCTTACGACCGAAGGGTAACGAGCAGTACTTC. Its protein is CASSLRPKGNEQYF.

The rearrangement joins TRBV6-2 or TRBV6-3 to TRBJ2-4, with D hard to call. The CDR3 contains 14 residues. The germline V gene encodes CDR1 MNHEY and CDR2 SVGEGT. V lost 6 bases and J lost 4, with 13 bases in between. The CDR3 DNA reads TGTGCCAGCAGCCATGAGTGGCAGAAAAACATTCAGTACTTC. It specifies CASSHEWQKNIQYF.

This clonotype has at least ten counts. The J gene is TRBJ2-7, the V gene TRBV7-2; D unresolved. Trimming removed 2 bases at V and 3 bases at J, with 14 bases between. Germline CDR1 reads SGHTA; CDR2 reads FQGNSA. The CDR3 spans 15 residues. CDR3 sequence: CASSLPAGHGYEQYF. The CDR3 bases are TGTGCCAGCAGCTTACCTGCAGGTCATGGCTACGAGCAGTACTTC.

This clonotype was counted many times. This chain uses TRBV27 with TRBJ2-7, with TRBD1 matching over 7 bases. The trim removed 4 bases at V and 7 bases at J, leaving 13 bases unmatched. This CDR3 has 15 residues. From germline, CDR1 is MNHEY and CDR2 SMNVEV (reference sequence). CDR3 residues: CASSSPRTGLREQYF. The CDR3 nucleotides read TGTGCCAGCAGTTCACCCAGGACAGGTTTGAGGGAGCAGTACTTC.

This clonotype was counted at least ten times. This sequence joins TRBV12-5 and TRBJ2-7; D may correspond to TRBD1 or TRBD2 (5 bases each). The V end was cut by 2 bases, the J end by 0 bases, with 14 bases between. This CDR3 spans 16 amino acids. Looked up from germline, CDR1 is LGHNT and CDR2 is FRNRAP. CDR3 nucleotide sequence: TGTGCTAGTGGTTTGCCGAGGGACGCTAACTCCTACGAGCAGTACTTC. This translates into CASGLPRDANSYEQYF.

This clonotype was counted many times. The gene calls are TRBV12-3 or TRBV12-4 and TRBJ2-3; D is possibly TRBD1 (6 bases). The CDR3 totals 14 residues. Trimming removed 3 bases from V and 3 bases from J, with 10 bases in between. DNA of the CDR3: TGTGCCAGCAGTTTTGAGGGGGAGACAGATACGCAGTATTTT. Amino acid sequence: CASSFEGETDTQYF.

This clonotype showed up just a few times. The CDR3 bases are TGTGCCAGCAGTTTTGCAGGGATTAACACAGATACGCAGTATTTT. Its protein is CASSFAGINTDTQYF. The chain recombines TRBV12-3 or TRBV12-4 with TRBJ2-3, with D perhaps matching TRBD1 (5 bases). The germline V and J ends were trimmed by 3 bases and 2 bases, with 12 bases remaining between them. CDR3 length equals 15 residues.

This clonotype was recorded many times. V is TRBV27 and J is TRBJ1-2; 7 nucleotides match TRBD1. This CDR3 region has 13 residues. The J segment lost 4 bases and the V segment lost 6 bases, leaving 5 bases of the junction unmatched. Germline CDR1 MNHEY, CDR2 SMNVEV (reference sequence). CDR3: CASSFDRAYGYTF. For the CDR3, the DNA is TGTGCCAGCAGCTTCGACAGGGCCTATGGCTACACCTTC.

At least ten counts were recorded for this clonotype. This chain connects TRBV6-1 to TRBJ1-2; D unclear. Germline V lookup: CDR1 MNHNS, CDR2 SASEGT. The length of the CDR3 is 14 residues. Trimming removed 2 bases from V and 4 bases from J, with 11 bases in between. The CDR3 here is CASSEQNNFYGYTF. CDR3 nucleotide sequence: TGTGCCAGCAGTGAACAGAACAACTTCTATGGCTACACCTTC.

This clonotype was detected many times. CDR3 sequence (DNA): TGTGCCAGCAGTTACGCTTCCTACGAGCAGTACTTC. Residues: CASSYASYEQYF. V gene TRBV6-2 or TRBV6-3 combines with J gene TRBJ2-7; D not resolved. Germline V gene lookup returns CDR1 MNHEY and CDR2 SVGEGT. The CDR3 loop spans 12 amino acids. V gave up 2 bases and J gave up 1 base, with 3 bases separating them.

This clonotype was seen many times. V gene TRBV5-5 combines with J gene TRBJ1-2; weak D call: TRBD1 (5 bases). From germline, CDR1 is SGHKS and CDR2 YYEKEE (reference sequence). V lost 2 bases, J lost 4 bases, and 18 bases lay in between. The CDR3 spans 16 residues. CDR3: CASSFQGTAVSYGYTF. DNA of the CDR3: TGTGCCAGCAGCTTTCAAGGGACTGCAGTAAGCTATGGCTACACCTTC.

This clonotype was recorded many times. The V call is TRBV18, the J call TRBJ2-5; D remains unclear. The CDR3 sequence is 12 residues long. The V gene lost 2 bases and the J gene lost 3 bases, with 4 bases spanning the gap. Per germline, CDR1 KGHSH and CDR2 LQKENI. CDR3 coding DNA: TGTGCCAGCTCACCAGAGAAAGAGACCCAGTACTTC. Its protein product is CASSPEKETQYF.

This clonotype has at least ten counts. The V call is TRBV11-3, the J call TRBJ2-1; TRBD2 might be the D (7 bases). CDR1 SGHNT and CDR2 YENEEA come from the germline V gene. Trimming pared 5 bases from V and 1 base from J, leaving 12 bases between. CDR3 size: 15 residues. CDR3 region: CASSEQGGSYNEQFF. Here the CDR3 DNA reads TGTGCCAGCAGCGAACAGGGAGGGTCCTACAATGAGCAGTTCTTC. Full variable domain (outside the CDR3, taken from reference TRBV11-3 and TRBJ2-1): EAGVVQSPRYKIIEKKQPVAFWCNPISGHNTLYWYLQNLGQGPELLIRYENEEAVDDSQLPKDRFSAERLKGVDSTLKIQPAELGDSAVYLCASSEQGGSYNEQFFGPGTRLTVL.

The table lists this clonotype with many counts. The V call is TRBV6-1, the J call TRBJ1-5, with D perhaps matching TRBD1 (6 bases). CDR3 length equals 16 residues. Trimming stripped 4 bases from V and 6 bases from J, with 19 bases between. The germline CDR1 and CDR2 sequences are MNHNS and SASEGT. Here the CDR3 DNA reads TGTGCCAGCAGTGGGGGGATGCAGGGGAGTAGTCAGCCCCAGCATTTT. The encoded protein is CASSGGMQGSSQPQHF.

This clonotype was detected only a few times. V is TRBV28 and J is TRBJ2-7; 7 positions match TRBD1. V lost 9 bases and J lost 3; bases outside the gene matches: 11. Germline lookup yields CDR1 MDHEN and CDR2 SYDVKM. The CDR3 sequence is 14 residues long. The CDR3 coding sequence is TGTGCCAGTCAGTTTAATGGACAGGACTACGAGCAGTACTTC. Translation: CASQFNGQDYEQYF.

This clonotype appeared many times. V is TRBV20-1 and J is TRBJ1-1; tentatively, D is TRBD1 (5 bases). Germline V gene data show CDR1 as DFQATT and CDR2 as SNEGSKA (reference sequence). The CDR3 sequence is 14 residues long. V shed 1 base and J shed 2 bases, with 11 bases lying between them. CDR3 residues: CSARGDDSNTEAFF. In DNA, the CDR3 is TGCAGTGCTAGAGGGGACGACAGTAACACTGAAGCTTTCTTT.

This clonotype was recorded many times. The J gene is TRBJ2-7, the V gene TRBV7-8; TRBD1 matches 11 bases. Unmatched junction bases numbered 11, after V lost 5 bases and J lost 2 bases. This CDR3 region has 17 residues. Germline assignment: CDR1 SGHVS and CDR2 FQNEAQ. In DNA, the CDR3 is TGTGCCAGCAGCCGACGTCCCGGGACAGGGGGGGCCTACGAGCAGTACTTC. It encodes CASSRRPGTGGAYEQYF.

This clonotype was recorded many times. This rearrangement joins TRBV7-9 to TRBJ2-5, with 7 bases matching TRBD2. Germline V lookup: CDR1 SEHNR, CDR2 FQNEAQ (reference sequence). The CDR3 is made up of 16 amino acids. The V gene end was trimmed by 5 bases and the J gene end by 4 bases; junction bases not matched to a gene: 13. CDR3 DNA sequence: TGTGCCAGCAGCCGGCCCAGGGAGGGTGGGCCAGAGACCCAGTACTTC. Amino acids: CASSRPREGGPETQYF.

This clonotype was counted ten times or more. V gene TRBV25-1 combines with J gene TRBJ1-5; D is uncertain. Trimming cost V 2 bases and J 3 bases, with 8 bases left between them. CDR3 length equals 14 residues. Germline assignment: CDR1 MGHDK and CDR2 SYGVNS. This CDR3 reads CASSEGGSNQPQHF. Here the CDR3 DNA reads TGTGCCAGCAGTGAAGGAGGGTCCAATCAGCCCCAGCATTTT.

This clonotype was counted at least ten times. The chain couples TRBV6-2 or TRBV6-3 to TRBJ2-7; the match to TRBD2 covers 10 bases. Unmatched junction bases numbered 11, after V lost 4 bases and J lost 2 bases. CDR3 length equals 17 residues. The V gene's germline CDR1 is MNHEY and CDR2 SVGEGT. This chain's CDR3 is CASSFVALAGSTYEQYF. In nucleotides, the CDR3 is TGTGCCAGCAGTTTCGTTGCACTAGCGGGATCAACCTACGAGCAGTACTTC.